This entry lists 29 T cell receptor beta chains sequenced from one sample in a study of siplizumab effects on memory and regulatory T cells. Profiled with immunoSEQ multiplex PCR; TCRdb holds only in-frame clones, not every one. There are more than 85,000 clones in the sample; around nine tenths occur only once, and 1% to 1.5% lies in the top ten. The material sequenced was CD4+ T cells sorted from blood. These receptors were taken from a human donor in good health.

The chain joins TRBV10-2 to TRBJ1-3; unclear D gene. The CDR3 runs to 14 residues. The V end was cut by 3 bases, the J end by 3 bases, with 9 bases between. Looked up from germline, CDR1 is WSHSY and CDR2 is SAAADI. The DNA of the CDR3 is TGCGCCAGCAGTGATGGGTATCATGGAAACACCATATATTTT. Translated, it gives CASSDGYHGNTIYF.

A single count supports this clone. The chain employs TRBV9 and TRBJ2-1; the match to TRBD1 covers 7 bases. The CDR3 runs to 16 residues. From germline, CDR1 is SGDLS and CDR2 YYNGEE. Trimming at V came to 3 bases and at J to 6 bases, leaving 12 bases not matched to a gene. The CDR3 reads CASSAPLGDRLNEQFF. In nucleotides, the CDR3 is TGTGCCAGCAGCGCCCCCTTGGGGGACAGACTCAATGAGCAGTTCTTC.

This clone came up a few times. V and J are TRBV4-1 and TRBJ1-4, with D uncertain. Germline V gene data show CDR1 as MGHRA and CDR2 as YSYEKL. V shed 4 bases and J shed 5 bases, with 14 bases lying between them. The CDR3 is made up of 15 amino acids. The CDR3 sequence is CASSRPTDANEKLFF. CDR3 DNA sequence: TGCGCCAGCAGCCGACCAACGGACGCAAATGAAAAACTGTTTTTT.

The V call is TRBV19, the J call TRBJ2-5, with D perhaps matching TRBD2 (6 bases). Trimming left V 7 bases short and J 0 bases short, with 12 bases between. This CDR3 is built from 14 residues. Germline CDR1 LNHDA, CDR2 SQIVND (reference sequence). The CDR3 here is CASTFSGNQETQYF. The CDR3 DNA follows: TGTGCCAGTACCTTTAGCGGAAACCAAGAGACCCAGTACTTC.

The V gene is TRBV19, the J gene TRBJ2-1, with 9 bases identical to TRBD2. V gave up 5 bases and J gave up 5 bases; unmatched junction bases: 7. CDR3 length: 15 residues. The germline V gene encodes CDR1 LNHDA and CDR2 SQIVND (reference sequence). CDR3 sequence: CASSLSGSGHNEQFF. The CDR3 nucleotides read TGTGCCAGTAGTCTTAGCGGGAGCGGGCACAATGAGCAGTTCTTC.

This chain uses TRBV9 with TRBJ1-2, with 7 bases aligning to TRBD1. The CDR3 is 12 amino acids. V lost 4 bases to trimming and J lost 6 bases; unmatched junction nucleotides: 3. Germline V lookup: CDR1 SGDLS, CDR2 YYNGEE. CDR3 DNA: TGTGCCAGCAGCTTAACAGGGGATGGCTACACCTTC. Encoded protein: CASSLTGDGYTF.

The chain is built from TRBV6-1 and TRBJ2-7, with D hard to call. The CDR3 is 11 amino acids. Germline lookup yields CDR1 MNHNS and CDR2 SASEGT. Trimming took 5 bases from V and 4 from J, leaving 6 bases between them. CDR3 DNA: TGTGCCAGCAGTTATAAGTACGAGCAGTACTTC. As protein: CASSYKYEQYF.

The chain carries TRBV7-2 and TRBJ2-7; TRBD1 aligns across 8 bases. Germline CDR1 SGHTA, CDR2 FQGNSA. The CDR3 is 16 amino acids. V shed 4 bases, J shed 4 bases, and the junction held 12 bases outside the gene matches. The CDR3 DNA follows: TGTGCCAGCAGCTCCAGGAGGCAGGGGGCGATTTACGAGCAGTACTTC. Amino acid sequence: CASSSRRQGAIYEQYF.

CDR3 in DNA: TGTGCCAGCTCACCAGGAAGCGGGAGGGGAGGAGAGACCCAGTACTTC. It yields the protein CASSPGSGRGGETQYF. The chain links TRBV18 to TRBJ2-5; 10 bases are a match to TRBD2. Unmatched junction bases numbered 7, after V lost 2 bases and J lost 4 bases. The CDR3 totals 16 residues. From germline, CDR1 is KGHSH and CDR2 LQKENI.

V is TRBV18 and J is TRBJ1-2; 10 nucleotides line up with TRBD1. Germline trimming cut 4 bases from V and 6 bases from J; bases unmatched to any gene: 11. The length of the CDR3 is 16 residues. Germline V gene lookup returns CDR1 KGHSH and CDR2 LQKENI. CDR3 loop: CASSHAGQGNWNGYTF. The DNA for the CDR3 is TGTGCCAGCTCACACGCGGGACAGGGGAATTGGAATGGCTACACCTTC.

The chain uses TRBV7-2 and TRBJ2-2; D uncertain. Trimming pared 7 bases from V and 0 bases from J, leaving 15 bases between. The CDR3 runs to 16 residues. Germline values: CDR1 SGHTA, CDR2 FQGNSA. This CDR3 reads CASTLQPGANTGELFF. CDR3 DNA sequence: TGTGCCAGCACCTTGCAACCGGGCGCGAACACCGGGGAGCTGTTTTTT.

This chain connects TRBV18 to TRBJ2-7, with 8 bases aligning to TRBD1. Germline loops: CDR1 KGHSH, CDR2 LQKENI. V shed 0 bases and J 4 bases; nucleotides not matched to a gene: 5. There are 15 residues in the CDR3. The CDR3 nucleotides are TGTGCCAGCTCACCACCTGGACAGGGCCGTTACGAGCAGTACTTC. Its protein product is CASSPPGQGRYEQYF. The complete variable domain, with remaining parts taken from reference TRBV18 and TRBJ2-7, reads NAGVMQNPRHLVRRRGQEARLRCSPMKGHSHVYWYRQLPEEGLKFMVYLQKENIIDESGMPKERFSAEFPKEGPSILRIQQVVRGDSAAYFCASSPPGQGRYEQYFGPGTRLTVT.

This chain connects TRBV10-1 to TRBJ2-1, with 8 bases that match TRBD2. The CDR3 has 16 residues. Losses at the gene ends were 4 bases for V and 1 base for J; bases not matched to a gene: 6. Germline V CDR1 and CDR2: WNHNN, SYGVQD (reference sequence). CDR3 loop: CASSGQRGRSYNEQFF. The CDR3 DNA reads as TGCGCCAGCAGTGGACAGCGCGGGAGGTCCTACAATGAGCAGTTCTTC.

The rearrangement uses TRBV27 and TRBJ1-2; 9 nucleotides align to TRBD1. V lost 3 bases to trimming and J lost 5 bases; unmatched junction nucleotides: 4. CDR1 and CDR2 (germline): MNHEY, SMNVEV (reference sequence). The CDR3 covers 14 residues. The CDR3: CASSLTGGKYGYTF. DNA for the CDR3: TGTGCCAGCAGTTTGACAGGGGGAAAGTATGGCTACACCTTC.

This chain joins TRBV9 and TRBJ1-4, with 9 bases fitting TRBD1. The germline V gene encodes CDR1 SGDLS and CDR2 YYNGEE. V gave up 4 bases and J gave up 6 bases; unmatched junction bases: 13. The CDR3 sequence is 17 residues long. The CDR3 protein is CASSPQGVGQGYEKLFF. The CDR3 DNA reads as TGTGCCAGCAGCCCTCAAGGAGTAGGACAGGGGTATGAAAAACTGTTTTTT. The variable domain in full, completed from reference TRBV9 and TRBJ1-4, reads DSGVTQTPKHLITATGQRVTLRCSPRSGDLSVYWYQQSLDQGLQFLIQYYNGEERAKGNILERFSAQQFPDLHSELNLSSLELGDSALYFCASSPQGVGQGYEKLFFGSGTQLSVL.

This chain uses TRBV5-6 with TRBJ1-4; the D is unclear. The CDR3 sequence is 14 residues long. V was clipped by 4 bases and J by 8 bases, with 15 bases between them. In germline, CDR1 is SGHDT, CDR2 YYEEEE. The CDR3 nucleotides are TGTGCCAGCAGCATACGTGCGTCTGGCGAAAAACTGTTTTTT. This codes for CASSIRASGEKLFF.

CDR3 region: CASSAGLAGAFRGETQYF. The CDR3 nucleotides are TGTGCCAGCAGCGCGGGACTAGCGGGGGCTTTTAGAGGGGAGACCCAGTACTTC. The chain is built from TRBV9 and TRBJ2-5, with 14 nucleotides matching TRBD2. Germline values: CDR1 SGDLS, CDR2 YYNGEE. Unmatched junction bases numbered 12, after V lost 3 bases and J lost 5 bases. The CDR3 consists of 18 residues.

The rearrangement joins TRBV6-5 to TRBJ2-7; no clear D. Trimming shortened V by 5 bases and J by 1 base, and 15 bases separated the two germline ends. CDR3 length: 15 residues. Per germline, CDR1 MNHEY and CDR2 SVGAGI. CDR3: CASSADKGPSYEQYF. In DNA, the CDR3 is TGTGCCAGCAGTGCTGACAAGGGCCCTTCCTACGAGCAGTACTTC.

The rearrangement links TRBV7-2 to TRBJ2-7; D possibly corresponds to TRBD2 (5 bases). Germline CDR1 and CDR2: SGHTA and FQGNSA. Trimming left V 5 bases short and J 3 bases short, with 11 bases between. The CDR3 runs to 13 residues. The CDR3, as DNA: TGTGCCAGCAGCACCCACACTAGCTACGAGCAGTACTTC. Its translation: CASSTHTSYEQYF.

As regards this clone: Other DNA sequences in this sample translate to the same CDR3. This chain uses TRBV5-4 with TRBJ2-3; unclear D gene. The V end lost 1 base, the J end lost 4 bases, and 10 bases lay between the germline ends. There are 14 residues in the CDR3. The V gene's germline CDR1 is SGHNT and CDR2 YYREEE (reference sequence). The CDR3: CASSLTGRADTQYF. DNA for the CDR3: TGTGCCAGCAGCTTGACTGGAAGGGCAGATACGCAGTATTTT.

As concerns this clone: One end of the junction varies from germline; a read error may be responsible. J is TRBJ2-3 and V is TRBV19; D may be TRBD1 (6 bases). The CDR3 runs to 16 residues. Germline V gene sequence: CDR1 LNHDA, CDR2 SQIVND (reference sequence). The CDR3 sequence is CASSIDRRASTDTQYF. The DNA of the CDR3 is TGTGCCAGTAGCATAGACAGGAGAGCTAGCACAGATACGCAGTATTTT.

The chain links TRBV6-1 to TRBJ1-5; possible D gene TRBD1, 6 bases. This CDR3 contains 13 residues. The germline V gene encodes CDR1 MNHNS and CDR2 SASEGT. V dropped 6 bases and J dropped 4 bases, with 10 bases sitting between them. The CDR3: CASRRDTNQPQHF. The DNA for the CDR3 is TGTGCCAGCAGGCGGGACACGAATCAGCCCCAGCATTTT.

The CDR3 DNA sequence: TGTGCCAGCAGTTACTTCACGTGGGAGGGCTACGAGCAGTACTTC. Translated: CASSYFTWEGYEQYF. The chain is built from TRBV6-5 and TRBJ2-7; 7 nucleotides match TRBD2. The CDR3 has 15 residues. The V gene's germline CDR1 is MNHEY and CDR2 SVGAGI. Unmatched junction bases numbered 6, after V lost 1 base and J lost 3 bases.

The chain uses TRBV4-1 and TRBJ2-7, with TRBD1 matching over 11 bases. CDR3 size: 16 residues. V dropped 4 bases and J dropped 5; count of bases not matched to a gene: 10. Germline values: CDR1 MGHRA, CDR2 YSYEKL. The DNA for the CDR3 is TGCGCCAGCAGCCCGAAAACCGGGACAGGGGGAAACGAGCAGTACTTC. Translated, it gives CASSPKTGTGGNEQYF.

The CDR3 coding sequence is TGTGCCAGCAGCCCCCGGACTGGGGTCAATGAGCAGTTCTTC. Its translation: CASSPRTGVNEQFF. The chain recombines TRBV9 with TRBJ2-1, with D perhaps TRBD2 (5 bases). The CDR3 covers 14 residues. Germline V gives CDR1 SGDLS, CDR2 YYNGEE. Trimming pared 4 bases from V and 6 bases from J, leaving 14 bases between.

This rearrangement joins TRBV7-9 to TRBJ1-5; 11 bases map to TRBD1. The CDR3 sequence is 19 residues long. J was trimmed by 1 base and V by 1 base; bases with no gene match: 9. The germline V gene has CDR1 SEHNR and CDR2 FQNEAQ (reference sequence). This CDR3 is CASSLGGTGGFGSNQPQHF. The CDR3 DNA is TGTGCCAGCAGCTTAGGCGGGACAGGGGGTTTCGGGAGCAATCAGCCCCAGCATTTT.

This chain links TRBV9 with TRBJ1-5, with D perhaps matching TRBD1 (5 bases). Trimming stripped 4 bases from V and 5 bases from J, with 19 bases between. The germline CDR1 and CDR2 sequences are SGDLS and YYNGEE. This CDR3 region has 16 residues. CDR3 loop: CASSLYDSPKDQPQHF. Written as DNA, the CDR3 is TGTGCCAGCAGCCTTTACGACAGTCCAAAAGATCAGCCCCAGCATTTT.

V is TRBV6-5 and J is TRBJ1-2, with 8 bases aligning to TRBD1. The germline gives CDR1 MNHEY, CDR2 SVGAGI. This CDR3 is 15 amino acids long. J gave up 3 bases and V 4 bases, and 7 bases lay outside the gene matches. CDR3 DNA sequence: TGTGCCAGCAGTTCCCAGGGGGCGGGGGACTATGGCTACACCTTC. Its protein product is CASSSQGAGDYGYTF.

The V gene is TRBV4-1, the J gene TRBJ1-2; no clear D gene. Germline V lookup: CDR1 MGHRA, CDR2 YSYEKL. Deletions cut 3 bases from V and 2 bases from J, with 16 bases between. This CDR3 contains 16 residues. The DNA of the CDR3 is TGCGCCAGCAGCCACCCCCCCGCGGGCCAGAACTATGGCTACACCTTC. Translated, it gives CASSHPPAGQNYGYTF.